This entry concerns a single T cell receptor (beta chain). The CDR3 runs to 17 residues. Germline V gene sequence: CDR1 SGDLS, CDR2 YYNGEE. Trimming removed 0 bases from V and 3 bases from J; junction bases left unmatched: 7. This entry comes from a study of blood T cell repertoires in COVID-19. Only in-frame clones appear in the TCRdb table, and some are missing; sequencing was by immunoSEQ multiplex PCR. The sample lists a few hundred thousand clones; approximately 85% were seen once. The chain recombines TRBV9 with TRBJ2-4; 9 bases are shared with TRBD2. Sequencing input: peripheral blood. This sequence was found in a human donor with COVID-19, enrolled during active disease. The donor label of this sample is uncertain. Written as DNA, the CDR3 is TGTGCCAGCAGCGTAGCGCGGGAGGGCCACGGCAAAAACATTCAGTACTTC. It specifies CASSVAREGHGKNIQYF.